The source of this T cell receptor beta chain is a study of T cells in Graves' hyperthyroidism and ophthalmopathy (dated 2019 in TCRdb). At the level of the whole study: Peripheral blood was sampled at the time of initial diagnosis, prior to any treatment. The 95 to 100 discovery patients were randomly divided into training and test sets at a 7:3 ratio. After sampling, hyperthyroidism patients received methimazole starting at 30 mg daily, and ophthalmopathy patients received high-dose intravenous methylprednisolone. To identify distinguishing TCR V-J signatures, a discovery cohort of around 100 patients was used, comprising some 45 with Graves' ophthalmopathy and around 60 with stable Graves' hyperthyroidism. TCR Vbeta CDR3 sequencing of roughly 140 peripheral blood samples (43 ophthalmopathy, 75 hyperthyroidism and roughly 17 progressor patients) is reported in the paper. Prospective prediction of ophthalmopathy was tested in an independent validation cohort of approximately 19 hyperthyroidism patients and 15 to 17 patients who later progressed to ophthalmopathy. The study also compared thyroid tissue and blood T-cell repertoires from roughly six Graves' hyperthyroidism patients.

Results the study describes overall, beyond this receptor: In cross-validation, a model built on a 13 V-J signature told ophthalmopathy apart from stable hyperthyroidism with approximately 90% sensitivity and roughly 81% specificity, and in testing the same model reached 80%/75%. Sample size was not statistically predetermined, and investigators were not blinded to group allocation. Most expanded thyroid clonotypes (frequency above 0.001) were also detected in blood, suggesting blood repertoires may reflect thyroid immune responses. In validation, the model predicted progression to ophthalmopathy with 65% to 71% sensitivity and roughly 75% specificity, a median of 6.5 months before onset.

Moderately to severely active disease, a Clinical Activity Score of at least 3, a NOSPECS grade of at least 4, and a duration under 3 months were present in ophthalmopathy patients. Patients with uncontrolled infections, other autoimmune diseases, pregnancy or lactation were excluded. Clinical symptoms, serum thyroxine and TRAb, thyroid ultrasound, and orbital computed tomography formed the basis for the diagnoses. PBMCs were isolated from 10 ml of fresh peripheral blood by Ficoll-Paque density gradient centrifugation. Total RNA was extracted with Trizol reagent, and quality was checked on an Agilent 2100 Bioanalyzer. This clonotype was seen at least ten times. The antigen it binds to is not known. No base qualities exist here, and no much larger clone lies one base off it. TCR beta CDR3 regions were amplified from RNA transcripts. A first-round RT-PCR of the TCR CDR3 used the HTBI primer set with the Qiagen OneStep RT-PCR kit. A second multiplex PCR round built the libraries, followed by size selection and purification. The libraries were sequenced on an Illumina HiSeq2000 using paired-end 100 bp reads. In the original analysis: SOAPnuke was used to process the raw data, with reads discarded if the reads contained adapters or uncalled bases, had a mean Phred below 15, or lacked an exact constant-primer or identifier match. COPE v1.2.5 was used to merge high-quality paired reads, and clonotypes were defined as unique nucleotide sequences. Clonotypes were aligned to IMGT TRBV, TRBD and TRBJ reference segments using MiTCR v1.1. Only V-J combinations with frequency above 0.0001, covering 99.2% of repertoires, were analysed. A TCS score was defined as the ratio between F50 (clonal expansion) and ExV (chaos), using BLOSUM62-based TCRdist between CDR3 peptides within each V-J. Welch's t-statistics and random forest reduced around 550 V-J features to 10 to 15, which were used in a naive Bayes classifier (R e1071). In-frame beta chains were kept once TCRdb had trimmed the public reads at Q25 with fastp and called clones with MiXCR. Entries are consolidated by CDR3 protein sequence, retaining the most common genes and DNA. The V and J calls and clone size are TCRdb's, not the authors'. The sample records hundreds of thousands of distinct CDR3 sequences, approximately 15% of which are singletons. Of the sample, about 13% is held by the ten largest clones.

The CDR3 starts with the cysteine, ends with the phenylalanine, and has 14 residues. The entry retains the CDR3 DNA only, 42 bases that are in frame from base 1. CDR1 and CDR2, per the germline V gene, are SGHRS and YFSETQ. V is reduced by 4 bases and J by 6 bases, leaving a spacing of 17 bases between them. Recombination connected TRBV5-1 to TRBJ2-7; a tentative D call is TRBD1 (6 bases match). This clonotype was sampled from a man aged 18 to 30 with Graves' ophthalmopathy. The specimen was blood. The DNA is TGCGCCAGCAGCCCGAATGACAGGCCTCGCGAGCAGTACTTC. Translated, it gives CASSPNDRPREQYF.